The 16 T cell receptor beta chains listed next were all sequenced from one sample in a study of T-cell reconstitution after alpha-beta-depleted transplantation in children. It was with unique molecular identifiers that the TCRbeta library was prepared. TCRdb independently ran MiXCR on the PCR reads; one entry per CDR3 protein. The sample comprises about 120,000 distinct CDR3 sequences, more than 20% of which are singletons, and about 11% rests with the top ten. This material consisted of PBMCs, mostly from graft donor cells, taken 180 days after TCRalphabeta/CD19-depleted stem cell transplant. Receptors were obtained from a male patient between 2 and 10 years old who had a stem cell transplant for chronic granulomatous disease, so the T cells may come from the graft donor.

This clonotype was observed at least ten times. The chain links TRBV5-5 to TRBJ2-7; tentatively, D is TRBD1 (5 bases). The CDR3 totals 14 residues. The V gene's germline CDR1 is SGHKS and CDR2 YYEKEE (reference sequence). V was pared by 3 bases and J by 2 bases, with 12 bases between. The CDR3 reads CASSSLTAPYEQYF. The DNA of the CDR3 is TGTGCCAGCAGCTCCCTGACAGCTCCCTACGAGCAGTACTTC.

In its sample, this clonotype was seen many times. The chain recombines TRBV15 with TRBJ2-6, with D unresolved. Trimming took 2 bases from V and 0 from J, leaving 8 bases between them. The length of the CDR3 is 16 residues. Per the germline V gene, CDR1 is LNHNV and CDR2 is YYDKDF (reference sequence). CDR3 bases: TGTGCCACCAGCAGATTCCGTTCCTCTGGGGCCAACGTCCTGACTTTC. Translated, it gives CATSRFRSSGANVLTF.

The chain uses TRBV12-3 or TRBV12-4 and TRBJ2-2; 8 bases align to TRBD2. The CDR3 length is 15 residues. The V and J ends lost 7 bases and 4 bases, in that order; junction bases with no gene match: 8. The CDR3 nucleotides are TGTGCCAGCACTTTGCGCGGGGGGAGCACCGGGGAGCTGTTTTTT. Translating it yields CASTLRGGSTGELFF.

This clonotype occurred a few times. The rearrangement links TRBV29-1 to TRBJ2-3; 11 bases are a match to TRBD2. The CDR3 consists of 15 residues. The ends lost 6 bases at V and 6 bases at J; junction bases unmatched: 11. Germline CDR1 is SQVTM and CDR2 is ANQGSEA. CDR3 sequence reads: CSVLGVAGGHDTQYF. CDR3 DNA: TGCAGCGTACTTGGTGTAGCGGGAGGGCATGATACGCAGTATTTT.

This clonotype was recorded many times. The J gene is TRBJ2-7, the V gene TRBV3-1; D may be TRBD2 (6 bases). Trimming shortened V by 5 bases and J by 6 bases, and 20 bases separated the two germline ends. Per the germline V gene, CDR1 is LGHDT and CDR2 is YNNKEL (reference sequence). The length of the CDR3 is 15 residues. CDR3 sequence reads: CASSSQMKGLGEQYF. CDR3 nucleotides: TGTGCCAGCAGCTCTCAAATGAAGGGACTTGGCGAGCAGTACTTC.

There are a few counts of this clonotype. CDR3 coding DNA: TGTGCCAGCAGCGATACAGGGTTAATCGAGACCCAGTACTTC. Its protein product is CASSDTGLIETQYF. V usage is TRBV5-6 and J usage is TRBJ2-5; tentative D call: TRBD1 (6 bases). The CDR3 sequence is 14 residues long. The germline V and J ends were trimmed by 4 bases and 5 bases, with 15 bases remaining between them. Germline CDR1 reads SGHDT; CDR2 reads YYEEEE. The full variable domain, rest sourced from reference TRBV5-6 and TRBJ2-5, is DAGVTQSPTHLIKTRGQQVTLRCSPKSGHDTVSWYQQALGQGPQFIFQYYEEEERQRGNFPDRFSGHQFPNYSSELNVNALLLGDSALYLCASSDTGLIETQYFGPGTRLLVL.

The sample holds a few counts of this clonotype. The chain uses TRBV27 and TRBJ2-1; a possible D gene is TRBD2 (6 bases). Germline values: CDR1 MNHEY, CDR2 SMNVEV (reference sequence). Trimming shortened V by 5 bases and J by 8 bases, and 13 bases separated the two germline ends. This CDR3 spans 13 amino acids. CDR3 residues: CASSAGTPHEQFF. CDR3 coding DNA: TGTGCCAGCAGTGCTGGGACTCCCCATGAGCAGTTCTTC.

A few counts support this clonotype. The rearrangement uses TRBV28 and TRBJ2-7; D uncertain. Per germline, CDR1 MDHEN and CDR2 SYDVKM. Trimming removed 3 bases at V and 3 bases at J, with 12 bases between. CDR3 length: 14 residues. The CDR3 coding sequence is TGTGCCAGCAGTTTTAGGGCTGCCCACTACGAGCAGTACTTC. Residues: CASSFRAAHYEQYF.

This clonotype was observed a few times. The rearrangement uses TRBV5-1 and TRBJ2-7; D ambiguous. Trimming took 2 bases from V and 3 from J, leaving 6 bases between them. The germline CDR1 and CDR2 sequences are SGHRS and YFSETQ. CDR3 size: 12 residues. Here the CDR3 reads CASSFYGYEQYF. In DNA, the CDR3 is TGCGCCAGCAGCTTTTACGGCTACGAGCAGTACTTC.

CDR3 coding DNA: TGTGCCTGGAGTGTACTGTTCGCGGGCCCTTCCTACGAGCAGTACTTC. Its protein product is CAWSVLFAGPSYEQYF. The rearrangement links TRBV30 to TRBJ2-7; weak D call: TRBD2 (5 bases). The germline V gene has CDR1 GTSNPN and CDR2 SVGIG (reference sequence). The V end was cut by 0 bases, the J end by 1 base, with 16 bases between. This CDR3 is 16 amino acids long. Filled out from reference TRBV30 and TRBJ2-7, the complete variable domain reads SQTIHQWPATLVQPVGSPLSLECTVEGTSNPNLYWYRQAAGRGLQLLFYSVGIGQISSEVPQNLSASRPQDRQFILSSKKLLLSDSGFYLCAWSVLFAGPSYEQYFGPGTRLTVT.

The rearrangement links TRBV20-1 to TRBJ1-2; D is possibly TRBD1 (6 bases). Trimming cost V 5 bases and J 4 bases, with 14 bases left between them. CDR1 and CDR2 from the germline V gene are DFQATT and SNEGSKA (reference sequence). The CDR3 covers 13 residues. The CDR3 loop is CSASRTASYGYTF. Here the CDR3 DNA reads TGCAGTGCTTCGCGGACAGCTTCCTATGGCTACACCTTC.

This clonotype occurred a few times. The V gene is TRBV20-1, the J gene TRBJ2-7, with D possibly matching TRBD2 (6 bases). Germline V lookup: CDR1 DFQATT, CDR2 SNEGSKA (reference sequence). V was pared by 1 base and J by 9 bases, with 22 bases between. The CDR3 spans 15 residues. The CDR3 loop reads CSARAERARGLGQYF. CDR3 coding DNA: TGCAGTGCTAGAGCTGAGCGGGCGCGTGGTTTGGGGCAGTACTTC.

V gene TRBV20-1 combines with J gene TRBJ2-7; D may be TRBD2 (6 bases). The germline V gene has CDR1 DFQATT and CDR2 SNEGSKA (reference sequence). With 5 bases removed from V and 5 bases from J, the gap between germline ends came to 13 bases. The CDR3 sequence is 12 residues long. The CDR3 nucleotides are TGCAGTGCTCCATGGGCTAGCGACGAGCAGTACTTC. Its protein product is CSAPWASDEQYF.

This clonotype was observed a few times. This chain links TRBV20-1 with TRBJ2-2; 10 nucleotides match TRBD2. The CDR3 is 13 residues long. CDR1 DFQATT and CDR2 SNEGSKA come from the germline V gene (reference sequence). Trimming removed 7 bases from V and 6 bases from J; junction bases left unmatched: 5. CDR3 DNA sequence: TGCAGTGTCCGGACTAGCGGTCCCGGGGAGCTGTTTTTT. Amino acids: CSVRTSGPGELFF.

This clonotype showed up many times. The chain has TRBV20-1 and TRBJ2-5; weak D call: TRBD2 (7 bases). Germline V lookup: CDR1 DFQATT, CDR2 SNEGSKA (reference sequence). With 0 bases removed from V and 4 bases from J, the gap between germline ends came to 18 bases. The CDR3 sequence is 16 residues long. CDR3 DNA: TGCAGTGCTAGAGATTTCGGACTAGGGGGAGGAGAGACCCAGTACTTC. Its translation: CSARDFGLGGGETQYF.

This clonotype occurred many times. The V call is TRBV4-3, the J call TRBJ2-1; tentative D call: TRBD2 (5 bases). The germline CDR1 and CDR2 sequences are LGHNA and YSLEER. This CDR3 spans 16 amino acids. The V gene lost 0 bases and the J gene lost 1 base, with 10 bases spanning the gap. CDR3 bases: TGCGCCAGCAGCCAAGATGGAACGGGGTCCTACAATGAGCAGTTCTTC. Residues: CASSQDGTGSYNEQFF.